The T cell receptor (beta chain) described here comes from a study of T cell responses to AZD1222 COVID-19 vaccine. Findings and caveats of the study: Donor demographics were predominantly white British with a female majority; clonal diversity may be underestimated. Across the whole spike, CD4 TCRs peaked at regions 160-218 and 743-854. Spike-specific TCR breadth and depth both grew after two AZD1222 doses. Reportedly, nearly half of unique spike TCRs recognized epitopes outside B.1.351/B.1.1.7 mutations.

V lost 5 bases and J 8 bases, leaving 11 bases between the germline ends. The CDR3 has 12 amino acids. Germline loops: CDR1 LNHDA, CDR2 SQIVND (reference sequence). Of note for this clone: Antigen specificity is unknown.

TCRdb's copy holds only in-frame clones and misses some; the assay was immunoSEQ multiplex PCR. The repertoire has about 140,000 clones, approximately 91% of them found once; the top ten carry approximately 2%. The clonotype was recovered from an adult who received the AZD1222 COVID-19 vaccine. Source: peripheral blood, taken 28 days after the second AZD1222 dose. The chain is built from TRBV19 and TRBJ2-3; D gene unclear. The CDR3 loop is CASSQDLGTQYF. The CDR3, as DNA: TGTGCCAGTAGTCAAGACTTGGGTACGCAGTATTTT.